The 9 T cell receptor beta chains below all came from one sample that was sequenced in a study of identical twins. TCRdb re-analysed the 5' RACE reads in MiXCR, keeping a single row per CDR3 protein. The sample consists of some 900,000 distinct CDR3 sequences, 10% to 15% of them appearing once. Another study also made use of these data, one on yellow fever vaccine responses in identical twins.

The sequenced sample consisted of PBMCs. These receptor sequences come from a woman aged 18-30 years in good health.

V gene TRBV10-2 combines with J gene TRBJ2-3; weak D call: TRBD2 (5 bases). The CDR3 consists of 14 residues. Germline CDR1 and CDR2: WSHSY and SAAADI. Deletions cut 6 bases from V and 2 bases from J, with 12 bases between. The CDR3 bases are TGCGCCAGCAGGGGAAACGGGGACACAGATACGCAGTATTTT. This translates into CASRGNGDTDTQYF.

This clonotype was detected a few times. The chain carries TRBV25-1 and TRBJ2-7, with D hard to call. CDR1 is MGHDK and CDR2 is SYGVNS in the germline V gene. The CDR3 covers 10 residues. V was trimmed by 11 bases and J by 6 bases, leaving 11 bases between them. For the CDR3, the DNA is TGTGCCTCAGCTGTGGGCGAGCAGTACGTC. It yields the protein CASAVGEQYV.

This clonotype came up a few times. The chain couples TRBV2 to TRBJ1-2, with 9 bases matching TRBD1. Trimming at V came to 7 bases and at J to 6 bases, leaving 6 bases not matched to a gene. The CDR3 is 13 amino acids. The germline V gene has CDR1 SNHLY and CDR2 FYNNEI. CDR3 coding DNA: TGTGCCAGCACCCGGACAGGGGAGGATGGCTACACCTTC. Protein: CASTRTGEDGYTF. The full variable domain, rest sourced from reference TRBV2 and TRBJ1-2, is EPEVTQTPSHQVTQMGQEVILRCVPISNHLYFYWYRQILGQKVEFLVSFYNNEISEKSEIFDDQFSVERPDGSNFTLKIRSTKLEDSAMYFCASTRTGEDGYTFGSGTRLTVV.

Ten or more counts support this clonotype. The V gene is TRBV20-1, the J gene TRBJ1-6; D unclear. V was shortened by 2 bases and J by 8 bases, with 7 bases between the two germline ends. The CDR3 length is 12 residues. The germline V gene encodes CDR1 DFQATT and CDR2 SNEGSKA (reference sequence). The CDR3 DNA sequence: TGCAGTGCTAGAAGGTTGGATTCACCCCTCCACTTT. It codes for CSARRLDSPLHF.

The V gene is TRBV10-3, the J gene TRBJ1-1; no clear D gene. The CDR3 spans 12 residues. V was cut by 2 bases and J by 1 base, with 2 bases left in between. CDR1 ENHRY and CDR2 SYGVKD come from the germline V gene. Here the CDR3 DNA reads TGTGCCATCAGTGAGCCGAACACTGAAGCTTTCTTT. Its protein product is CAISEPNTEAFF.

This clonotype appeared a few times. The rearrangement uses TRBV12-3 or TRBV12-4 and TRBJ2-1, with 10 bases aligning to TRBD1. The CDR3 is 15 amino acids. V shed 3 bases and J 4 bases; nucleotides not matched to a gene: 3. CDR3 sequence reads: CASSFRDRGYNEQFF. CDR3 DNA: TGTGCCAGCAGTTTCCGGGACAGGGGTTACAATGAGCAGTTCTTC.

The J gene is TRBJ2-7, the V gene TRBV2, with D possibly being TRBD1 (5 bases). The V end lost 2 bases, the J end lost 4 bases, and 15 bases lay between the germline ends. This CDR3 comprises 15 residues. Germline lookup yields CDR1 SNHLY and CDR2 FYNNEI. As DNA, the CDR3 is TGTGCCAGCAGTGAACAGGGTCTAGTCCCTTACGAGCAGTACTTC. As protein: CASSEQGLVPYEQYF.

This clonotype has at least ten counts. The chain employs TRBV29-1 and TRBJ2-3; maybe TRBD2 (5 bases). The ends were cut back, 5 bases at V and 5 bases at J, with 8 bases in the middle. Germline V gene lookup returns CDR1 SQVTM and CDR2 ANQGSEA. The CDR3 loop spans 11 amino acids. The CDR3 DNA reads as TGCAGCGTTTCGGACTTAGATACGCAGTATTTT. Protein: CSVSDLDTQYF.

The rearrangement uses TRBV2 and TRBJ2-1; D uncertain. V was trimmed by 8 bases and J by 9 bases, leaving 17 bases between them. Per the germline V gene, CDR1 is SNHLY and CDR2 is FYNNEI. The CDR3 runs 13 residues. As DNA, the CDR3 is TGTGCCAGCTCTACCCCTCAGGTGGGTGAGCAGTTCTTC. Protein: CASSTPQVGEQFF.